The 31 T cell receptor beta chains reported below all come from one sample, sequenced in a study of blood T cell repertoires in COVID-19 (dated by TCRdb to about 2020). Library generation was performed with the immunoSEQ multiplex PCR assay. TCRdb carries this immuneACCESS record with in-frame sequences only. Its versions omit some clonotypes, under half of them owing to an unresolved V gene in the studies checked, with the rest unexplained. The sample table holds over 350,000 clones, of which approximately 90% were seen once. Roughly 4.3% of the sample belongs to the ten largest clones. The sequencing input was peripheral blood. These receptors came from a woman in her twenties or thirties with acute or convalescent COVID-19.

The V gene is TRBV4-2, the J gene TRBJ2-3, with 16 positions matching TRBD2. The ends lost 0 bases at V and 3 bases at J; junction bases unmatched: 6. The germline gives CDR1 LGHNA, CDR2 YNFKEQ. This CDR3 is 19 amino acids long. This chain's CDR3 is CASSQDAGTSGGATDTQYF. CDR3 nucleotide sequence: TGTGCCAGCAGCCAAGACGCCGGGACTAGCGGGGGGGCTACAGATACGCAGTATTTT.

The chain has TRBV4-1 and TRBJ1-1, with TRBD1 as a possible D gene (5 bases). The CDR3 covers 14 residues. V was trimmed by 5 bases and J by 4 bases, leaving 14 bases between them. Germline lookup yields CDR1 MGHRA and CDR2 YSYEKL. This CDR3 reads CASSEKGVSTEAFF. In nucleotides, the CDR3 is TGCGCCAGCAGCGAGAAAGGGGTAAGCACTGAAGCTTTCTTT.

This clone has a single count. This chain connects TRBV4-2 to TRBJ2-7; maybe TRBD2 (6 bases). The CDR3 runs to 15 residues. V lost 0 bases to trimming and J lost 5 bases, with 14 bases between them. The germline gives CDR1 LGHNA, CDR2 YNFKEQ. CDR3 in DNA: TGTGCCAGCAGCCAAGATGCCGGGGGAAGCAACGAGCAGTACTTC. Translating gives CASSQDAGGSNEQYF.

The chain uses TRBV3-1 (or the pseudogene TRBV3-2) and TRBJ1-2; TRBD1 is a possible D gene (5 bases). Per germline, CDR1 LGHDT and CDR2 YNNKEL (reference sequence). The ends were cut back, 4 bases at V and 5 bases at J, with 11 bases in the middle. The CDR3 is made up of 13 amino acids. The CDR3 region has the DNA TGTGCCAGCAGCCCCGACGGGGGTTATGGCTACACCTTC. It is translated as CASSPDGGYGYTF.

The V call is TRBV19, the J call TRBJ2-7; 10 bases map to TRBD2. The trim removed 3 bases at V and 7 bases at J, leaving 12 bases unmatched. The CDR3 is 16 amino acids. CDR1 LNHDA and CDR2 SQIVND come from the germline V gene (reference sequence). CDR3 sequence reads: CASSIGTSGAEEEQYF. The DNA of the CDR3 is TGTGCCAGTAGTATTGGAACTAGCGGGGCCGAAGAAGAGCAGTACTTC. The entire variable domain, with the rest obtained from reference TRBV19 and TRBJ2-7, is as follows: DGGITQSPKYLFRKEGQNVTLSCEQNLNHDAMYWYRQDPGQGLRLIYYSQIVNDFQKGDIAEGYSVSREKKESFPLTVTSAQKNPTAFYLCASSIGTSGAEEEQYFGPGTRLTVT.

The rearrangement joins TRBV4-1 to TRBJ2-4; 7 bases fit TRBD1. The CDR3 contains 20 residues. The V gene end was trimmed by 2 bases and the J gene end by 0 bases; junction bases not matched to a gene: 16. In germline, CDR1 is MGHRA, CDR2 YSYEKL. In DNA, the CDR3 is TGCGCCAGCAGCCAACAACAAGGGACAGCAAGTTATCTAGCCAAAAACATTCAGTACTTC. This encodes CASSQQQGTASYLAKNIQYF.

The chain recombines TRBV7-9 with TRBJ1-1; 10 bases agree with TRBD1. The germline CDR1 and CDR2 sequences are SEHNR and FQNEAQ (reference sequence). The length of the CDR3 is 12 residues. The V segment lost 6 bases and the J segment 11 bases; nucleotides outside the gene matches: 6. In DNA form, the CDR3 reads TGTGCCAGCAGTTCAGGACAGGGGGACGCTTTCTTT. Protein: CASSSGQGDAFF.

This sequence joins TRBV11-3 and TRBJ2-1; D uncertain. CDR3 length equals 14 residues. Trimming shortened V by 3 bases and J by 0 bases, and 6 bases separated the two germline ends. Germline loops: CDR1 SGHNT, CDR2 YENEEA. CDR3: CASSFSGSYNEQFF. The CDR3 DNA sequence: TGTGCCAGCAGCTTTTCCGGCTCCTACAATGAGCAGTTCTTC.

Only one count was recorded for this clone. The chain combines TRBV19 with TRBJ2-1; D unresolved. The length of the CDR3 is 13 residues. CDR1 and CDR2 from the germline V gene are LNHDA and SQIVND (reference sequence). Between the trimmed V and J ends, which lost 3 bases and 9 bases, there was a span of 12 bases. CDR3 bases: TGTGCCAGTAGTATGGAGAGAGCCTTTGAGCAGTTCTTC. Its protein is CASSMERAFEQFF.

The chain has TRBV30 and TRBJ2-4, with a tentative D call TRBD1 (7 bases). Trimming shortened V by 2 bases and J by 7 bases, and 12 bases separated the two germline ends. This CDR3 has 13 amino acids. Germline-derived CDR1 and CDR2 are GTSNPN and SVGIG (reference sequence). The CDR3 is CAWSLAGGNIQYF. DNA of the CDR3: TGTGCCTGGAGTCTGGCAGGGGGGAACATTCAGTACTTC. Full variable domain (outside the CDR3, taken from reference TRBV30 and TRBJ2-4): SQTIHQWPATLVQPVGSPLSLECTVEGTSNPNLYWYRQAAGRGLQLLFYSVGIGQISSEVPQNLSASRPQDRQFILSSKKLLLSDSGFYLCAWSLAGGNIQYFGAGTRLSVL.

This clone was seen a single time. The chain couples TRBV27 to TRBJ1-4; a weak D match, TRBD1 (5 bases). Germline CDR1 is MNHEY and CDR2 is SMNVEV (reference sequence). Deletions cut 8 bases from V and 7 bases from J, with 14 bases between. This CDR3 region has 13 residues. For the CDR3, the DNA is TGTGCCAGCGGCGTCAGGGTGGGTGAAAAACTGTTTTTT. It specifies CASGVRVGEKLFF.

This chain links TRBV5-1 with TRBJ2-2; 8 nucleotides line up with TRBD1. This CDR3 has 17 amino acids. The V and J ends lost 2 bases and 4 bases, in that order; junction bases with no gene match: 10. CDR1 SGHRS and CDR2 YFSETQ come from the germline V gene. The CDR3: CASSFLVTGVSTGELFF. The CDR3 DNA reads as TGCGCCAGCAGCTTTTTAGTGACAGGGGTATCCACCGGGGAGCTGTTTTTT.

The genes are TRBV18 and TRBJ1-1; 9 nucleotides match TRBD1. This CDR3 has 17 amino acids. The junction had 15 bases not matched to a gene; V was cut back by 4 bases and J by 6 bases. Germline CDR1 reads KGHSH; CDR2 reads LQKENI. In DNA, the CDR3 is TGTGCCAGCTCACAGTTAGACCACCGGGACAGGGTATCTGAAGCTTTCTTT. Protein sequence: CASSQLDHRDRVSEAFF. The variable domain in full, completed from reference TRBV18 and TRBJ1-1, reads NAGVMQNPRHLVRRRGQEARLRCSPMKGHSHVYWYRQLPEEGLKFMVYLQKENIIDESGMPKERFSAEFPKEGPSILRIQQVVRGDSAAYFCASSQLDHRDRVSEAFFGQGTRLTVV.

This chain links TRBV7-9 with TRBJ2-3, with TRBD2 identical over 9 bases. Germline CDR1 reads SEHNR; CDR2 reads FQNEAQ (reference sequence). The CDR3 spans 17 residues. Trimming at V came to 5 bases and at J to 0 bases, leaving 9 bases not matched to a gene. As DNA, the CDR3 is TGTGCCAGCAGCACTTTAGCGGGGGCCGGGAGCACAGATACGCAGTATTTT. It is translated as CASSTLAGAGSTDTQYF.

This chain uses TRBV20-1 with TRBJ2-3, with TRBD2 matching over 11 bases. The V gene's germline CDR1 is DFQATT and CDR2 SNEGSKA (reference sequence). This CDR3 contains 17 residues. Trimming at V came to 3 bases and at J to 2 bases, leaving 10 bases not matched to a gene. CDR3 region: CSASPRLAGLLTDTQYF. For the CDR3, the DNA is TGCAGTGCTAGTCCCCGACTAGCGGGGCTGCTCACAGATACGCAGTATTTT.

The chain is built from TRBV27 and TRBJ1-6; 7 nucleotides line up with TRBD1. The CDR3 has 17 residues. The germline V gene has CDR1 MNHEY and CDR2 SMNVEV (reference sequence). Trimming cost V 3 bases and J 9 bases; bases outside gene matches: 14. The CDR3 protein is CASSLKANRGLGSPLHF. For the CDR3, the DNA is TGTGCCAGCAGTTTGAAAGCCAACAGGGGCTTAGGTTCACCCCTCCACTTT.

The chain links TRBV12-3 or TRBV12-4 to TRBJ2-7; TRBD1 is a possible D gene (5 bases). This CDR3 is built from 13 residues. V was shortened by 4 bases and J by 3 bases, with 10 bases between the two germline ends. The chain's CDR3 is CASSSRQRYEQYF. CDR3 nucleotide sequence: TGTGCCAGCAGTTCTAGACAGCGCTACGAGCAGTACTTC.

A single count supports this clone. The DNA of the CDR3 is TGCGCCAGCAGGGTGACTAGCGGGGGGGTAAGTGAGCAGTTCTTC. It specifies CASRVTSGGVSEQFF. J is TRBJ2-1 and V is TRBV4-1; 14 bases are a match to TRBD2. This CDR3 is built from 15 residues. J was trimmed by 9 bases and V by 6 bases; bases with no gene match: 7. Germline assignment: CDR1 MGHRA and CDR2 YSYEKL.

The rearrangement uses TRBV19 and TRBJ2-2, with D hard to call. CDR1 is LNHDA and CDR2 is SQIVND in the germline V gene (reference sequence). The CDR3 spans 14 residues. The V end was cut by 6 bases, the J end by 3 bases, with 11 bases between. CDR3 DNA: TGTGCCAGTAGAACCGGGTCTGACACCGGGGAGCTGTTTTTT. Translation: CASRTGSDTGELFF. Looking up the rest from reference TRBV19 and TRBJ2-2 gives the full variable domain: DGGITQSPKYLFRKEGQNVTLSCEQNLNHDAMYWYRQDPGQGLRLIYYSQIVNDFQKGDIAEGYSVSREKKESFPLTVTSAQKNPTAFYLCASRTGSDTGELFFGEGSRLTVL.

The chain employs TRBV10-1 and TRBJ2-7, with 8 bases fitting TRBD2. After removal of 3 bases from V and 5 bases from J, the junction contained 6 bases not matched to a gene. Germline values: CDR1 WNHNN, CDR2 SYGVQD (reference sequence). The CDR3 consists of 14 residues. CDR3 region: CASSDGGALDEQYF. DNA for the CDR3: TGCGCCAGCAGTGACGGGGGGGCCTTGGACGAGCAGTACTTC.

This sequence joins TRBV9 and TRBJ2-7; D possibly corresponds to TRBD1 (5 bases). Trimming removed 3 bases at V and 0 bases at J, with 10 bases between. Germline CDR1 and CDR2: SGDLS and YYNGEE. The CDR3 runs 14 residues. CDR3 DNA: TGTGCCAGCAGCGAGCAGGGAAGCTCCTACGAGCAGTACTTC. Protein: CASSEQGSSYEQYF.

This sequence joins TRBV7-2 and TRBJ1-2; 11 bases align to TRBD1. Germline CDR1 and CDR2: SGHTA and FQGNSA. The CDR3 is 15 residues long. After removal of 5 bases from V and 8 bases from J, the junction contained 10 bases not matched to a gene. This chain's CDR3 is CASSTWDRGFLGYTF. For the CDR3, the DNA is TGTGCCAGCAGCACGTGGGACAGGGGGTTTTTAGGCTACACCTTC.

The rearrangement links TRBV4-2 to TRBJ2-7; 9 bases are shared with TRBD2. CDR1 and CDR2 from the germline V gene are LGHNA and YNFKEQ. V lost 3 bases to trimming and J lost 5 bases; unmatched junction nucleotides: 5. CDR3 length: 14 residues. CDR3 sequence (DNA): TGTGCCAGCAGCCAGCGGGGGGGCGACGACGAGCAGTACTTC. Encoded protein: CASSQRGGDDEQYF.

This clone was observed once. The sample holds other DNA sequences that translate to the same CDR3. This chain links TRBV2 with TRBJ2-2; 7 bases match TRBD2. V lost 1 base and J lost 5; bases outside the gene matches: 7. CDR1 SNHLY and CDR2 FYNNEI come from the germline V gene. This CDR3 contains 16 residues. The CDR3, as DNA: TGTGCCAGCAGTGAAGTATTGGGACTACCTACCGGGGAGCTGTTTTTT. Its protein is CASSEVLGLPTGELFF.

CDR3 nucleotide sequence: TGTGCCAGCAGCCCCCGTCTGGCCGCTGGCGAGCAGTACTTC. It encodes CASSPRLAAGEQYF. This chain links TRBV27 with TRBJ2-7; D unclear. Germline values: CDR1 MNHEY, CDR2 SMNVEV (reference sequence). This CDR3 comprises 14 residues. Trimming took 6 bases from V and 6 from J, leaving 18 bases between them.

The V gene is TRBV4-2, the J gene TRBJ2-5; TRBD2 is a possible D gene (5 bases). V lost 2 bases to trimming and J lost 4 bases, with 20 bases between them. The CDR3 is 17 residues long. Germline V lookup: CDR1 LGHNA, CDR2 YNFKEQ. The CDR3 here is CASSQLRRNEGAETQYF. CDR3 DNA: TGTGCCAGCAGCCAACTCCGACGAAACGAGGGAGCAGAGACCCAGTACTTC.

V is TRBV7-9 and J is TRBJ1-1; possibly TRBD1 for D (5 bases). The CDR3 consists of 12 residues. Deletions cut 1 base from V and 6 bases from J, with 6 bases between. Per the germline V gene, CDR1 is SEHNR and CDR2 is FQNEAQ (reference sequence). CDR3 bases: TGTGCCAGCAGCTTAGGGACACCTGAAGCTTTCTTT. As protein: CASSLGTPEAFF.

The chain uses TRBV2 and TRBJ2-7, with TRBD2 as a possible D gene (6 bases). Germline V gene data show CDR1 as SNHLY and CDR2 as FYNNEI. V was pared by 4 bases and J by 2 bases, with 12 bases between. The CDR3 runs 14 residues. The CDR3 here is CASSVRGVPYEQYF. In nucleotides, the CDR3 is TGTGCCAGCAGTGTGCGGGGAGTCCCCTACGAGCAGTACTTC.

The chain recombines TRBV5-1 with TRBJ2-3; 11 bases are shared with TRBD1. The J segment lost 3 bases and the V segment lost 9 bases, leaving 6 bases of the junction unmatched. The CDR3 loop spans 14 amino acids. Looked up from germline, CDR1 is SGHRS and CDR2 is YFSETQ. The CDR3 reads CATAGQGATDTQYF. DNA of the CDR3: TGCGCCACCGCAGGACAGGGGGCTACAGATACGCAGTATTTT.

The chain carries TRBV7-3 and TRBJ1-6, with TRBD1 matching 11 bases. Germline-derived CDR1 and CDR2 are SGHTA and FQGTGA. V lost 4 bases, J lost 6 bases, and 14 bases stayed unmatched. The CDR3 is made up of 19 amino acids. CDR3 nucleotides: TGTGCCAGCAGCTGCAACAGACCTCCCGGGACAGGGGGTAATTCACCCCTCCACTTT. It translates to CASSCNRPPGTGGNSPLHF.

The DNA of the CDR3 is TGTGCCAGCAGCGCCGGACAGGGGAGCTCCTATAATTCACCCCTCCACTTT. This encodes CASSAGQGSSYNSPLHF. The gene calls are TRBV7-8 and TRBJ1-6; 9 bases fit TRBD1. The CDR3 covers 17 residues. In germline, CDR1 is SGHVS, CDR2 FQNEAQ. With V trimmed by 5 bases and J by 0 bases, 5 bases remained unmatched.